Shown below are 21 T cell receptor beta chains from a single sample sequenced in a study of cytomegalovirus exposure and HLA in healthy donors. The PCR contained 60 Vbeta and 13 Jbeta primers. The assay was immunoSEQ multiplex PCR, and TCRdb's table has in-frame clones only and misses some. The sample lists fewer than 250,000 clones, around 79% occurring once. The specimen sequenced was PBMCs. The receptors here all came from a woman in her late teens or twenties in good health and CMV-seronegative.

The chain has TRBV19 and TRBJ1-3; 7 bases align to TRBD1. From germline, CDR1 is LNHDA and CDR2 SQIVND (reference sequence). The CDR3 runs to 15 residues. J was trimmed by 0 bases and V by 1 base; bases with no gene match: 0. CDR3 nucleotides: TGTGCCAGTAGTATAGGACAGGGCTCTGGAAACACCATATATTTT. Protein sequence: CASSIGQGSGNTIYF.

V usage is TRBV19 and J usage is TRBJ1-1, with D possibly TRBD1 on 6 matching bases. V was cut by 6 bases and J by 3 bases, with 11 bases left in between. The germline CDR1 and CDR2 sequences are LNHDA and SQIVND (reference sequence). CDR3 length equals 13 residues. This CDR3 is CASRPQGYTEAFF. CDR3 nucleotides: TGTGCCAGTAGGCCACAGGGATACACTGAAGCTTTCTTT.

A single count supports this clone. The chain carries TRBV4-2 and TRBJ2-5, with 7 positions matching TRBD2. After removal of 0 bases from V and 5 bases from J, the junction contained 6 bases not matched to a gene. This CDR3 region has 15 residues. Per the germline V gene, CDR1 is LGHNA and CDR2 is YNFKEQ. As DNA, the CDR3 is TGTGCCAGCAGCCAAGAAGCGGGGTCTGTGGAGACCCAGTACTTC. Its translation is CASSQEAGSVETQYF.

The CDR3 loop reads CASSLSGGFETQYF. CDR3 bases: TGTGCCAGCAGCTTATCGGGGGGGTTTGAGACCCAGTACTTC. The genes are TRBV7-2 and TRBJ2-5, with 8 positions matching TRBD2. The CDR3 consists of 14 residues. The germline CDR1 and CDR2 sequences are SGHTA and FQGNSA. Unmatched junction bases numbered 4, after V lost 2 bases and J lost 5 bases.

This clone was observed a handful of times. In DNA form, the CDR3 reads TGTGCCAGCAGCCCCACGGGACAGCAGAATGAAAAACTGTTTTTT. Translation gives CASSPTGQQNEKLFF. V gene TRBV7-2 combines with J gene TRBJ1-4; TRBD1 aligns across 7 bases. V shed 5 bases and J 5 bases; nucleotides not matched to a gene: 8. CDR1 and CDR2 from the germline V gene are SGHTA and FQGNSA. The CDR3 is made up of 15 amino acids.

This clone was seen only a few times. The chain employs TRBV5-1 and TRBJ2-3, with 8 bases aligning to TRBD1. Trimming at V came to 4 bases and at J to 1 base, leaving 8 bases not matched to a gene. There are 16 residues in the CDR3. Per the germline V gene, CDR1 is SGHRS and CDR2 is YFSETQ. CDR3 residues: CASSVTGTGGTDTQYF. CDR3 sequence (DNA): TGCGCCAGCAGCGTCACCGGGACAGGAGGCACAGATACGCAGTATTTT.

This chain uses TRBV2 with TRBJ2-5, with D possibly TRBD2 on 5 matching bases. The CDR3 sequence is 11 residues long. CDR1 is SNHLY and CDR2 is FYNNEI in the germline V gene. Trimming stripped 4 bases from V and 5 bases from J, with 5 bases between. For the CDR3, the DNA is TGTGCCAGCAGTGGGGAGGAGACCCAGTACTTC. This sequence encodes CASSGEETQYF.

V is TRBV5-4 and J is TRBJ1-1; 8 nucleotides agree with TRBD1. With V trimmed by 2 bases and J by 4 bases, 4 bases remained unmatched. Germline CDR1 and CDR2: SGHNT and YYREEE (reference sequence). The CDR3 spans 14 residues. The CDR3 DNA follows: TGTGCCAGCAGCTTCGACAGGGGTACCACTGAAGCTTTCTTT. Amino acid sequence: CASSFDRGTTEAFF.

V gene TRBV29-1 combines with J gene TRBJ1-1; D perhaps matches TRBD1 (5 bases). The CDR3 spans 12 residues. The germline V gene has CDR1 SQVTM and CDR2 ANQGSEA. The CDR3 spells CTGWGVNTEAFF. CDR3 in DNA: TGCACGGGGTGGGGGGTGAACACTGAAGCTTTCTTT.

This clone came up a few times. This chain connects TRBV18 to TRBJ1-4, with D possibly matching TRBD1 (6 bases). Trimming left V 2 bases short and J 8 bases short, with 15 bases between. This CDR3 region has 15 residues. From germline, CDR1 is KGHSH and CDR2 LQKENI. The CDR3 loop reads CASSPRTARAEKLFF. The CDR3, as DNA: TGTGCCAGCTCACCAAGGACAGCCCGGGCCGAAAAACTGTTTTTT. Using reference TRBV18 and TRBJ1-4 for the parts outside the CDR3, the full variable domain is NAGVMQNPRHLVRRRGQEARLRCSPMKGHSHVYWYRQLPEEGLKFMVYLQKENIIDESGMPKERFSAEFPKEGPSILRIQQVVRGDSAAYFCASSPRTARAEKLFFGSGTQLSVL.

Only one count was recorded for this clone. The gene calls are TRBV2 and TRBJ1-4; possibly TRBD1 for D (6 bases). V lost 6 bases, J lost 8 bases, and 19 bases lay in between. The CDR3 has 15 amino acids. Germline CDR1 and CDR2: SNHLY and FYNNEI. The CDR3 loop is CASRKNRVLEEKLFF. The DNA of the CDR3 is TGTGCCAGCAGGAAGAACAGGGTATTGGAGGAAAAACTGTTTTTT. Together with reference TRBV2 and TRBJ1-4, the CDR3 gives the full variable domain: EPEVTQTPSHQVTQMGQEVILRCVPISNHLYFYWYRQILGQKVEFLVSFYNNEISEKSEIFDDQFSVERPDGSNFTLKIRSTKLEDSAMYFCASRKNRVLEEKLFFGSGTQLSVL.

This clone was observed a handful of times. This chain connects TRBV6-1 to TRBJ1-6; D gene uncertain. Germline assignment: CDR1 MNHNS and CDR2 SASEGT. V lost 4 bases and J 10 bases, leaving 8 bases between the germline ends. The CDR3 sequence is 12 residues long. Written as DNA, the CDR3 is TGTGCCAGCAGTGGGACGGGATCACCCCTCCACTTT. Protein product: CASSGTGSPLHF.

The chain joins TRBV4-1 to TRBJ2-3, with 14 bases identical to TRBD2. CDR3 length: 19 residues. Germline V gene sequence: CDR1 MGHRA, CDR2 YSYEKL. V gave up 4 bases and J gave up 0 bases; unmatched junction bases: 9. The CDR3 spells CASSREGLAGGPSTDTQYF. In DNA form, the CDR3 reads TGCGCCAGCAGCCGAGAAGGACTAGCGGGGGGTCCTAGCACAGATACGCAGTATTTT.

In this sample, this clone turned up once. The CDR3 here is CASSVASGELFF. Written as DNA, the CDR3 is TGTGCCAGCAGCGTAGCATCCGGGGAGCTGTTTTTT. This rearrangement joins TRBV9 to TRBJ2-2; no definite D call. CDR3 length equals 12 residues. Germline V gene sequence: CDR1 SGDLS, CDR2 YYNGEE. Trimming shortened V by 0 bases and J by 6 bases, and 3 bases separated the two germline ends.

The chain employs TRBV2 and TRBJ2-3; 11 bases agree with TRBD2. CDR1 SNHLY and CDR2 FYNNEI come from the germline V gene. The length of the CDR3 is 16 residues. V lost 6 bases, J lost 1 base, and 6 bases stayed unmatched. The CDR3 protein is CASRGLAEFRTDTQYF. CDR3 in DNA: TGTGCCAGCAGGGGACTAGCGGAATTCCGCACAGATACGCAGTATTTT.

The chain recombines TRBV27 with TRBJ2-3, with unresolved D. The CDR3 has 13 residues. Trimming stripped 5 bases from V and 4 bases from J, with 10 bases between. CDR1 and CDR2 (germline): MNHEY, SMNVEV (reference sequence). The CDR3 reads CASSPRRADTQYF. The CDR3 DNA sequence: TGTGCCAGCAGTCCCCGTCGCGCAGATACGCAGTATTTT.

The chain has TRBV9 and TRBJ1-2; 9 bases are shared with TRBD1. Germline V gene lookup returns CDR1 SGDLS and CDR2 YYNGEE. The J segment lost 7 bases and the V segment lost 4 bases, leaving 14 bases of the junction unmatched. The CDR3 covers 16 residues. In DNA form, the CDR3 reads TGTGCCAGCAGCCTACAGATGGGACAGGGAGTGGGTGGCTACACCTTC. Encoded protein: CASSLQMGQGVGGYTF.

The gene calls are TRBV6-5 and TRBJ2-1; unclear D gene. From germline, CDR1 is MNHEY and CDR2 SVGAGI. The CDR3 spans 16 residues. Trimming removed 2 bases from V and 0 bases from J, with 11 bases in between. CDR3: CASSYRAVSSYNEQFF. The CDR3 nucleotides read TGTGCCAGCAGTTACCGAGCTGTAAGCTCCTACAATGAGCAGTTCTTC.

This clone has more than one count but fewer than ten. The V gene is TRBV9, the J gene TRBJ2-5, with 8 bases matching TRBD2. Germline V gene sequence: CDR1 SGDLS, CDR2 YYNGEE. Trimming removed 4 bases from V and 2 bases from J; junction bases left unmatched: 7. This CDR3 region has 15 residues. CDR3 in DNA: TGTGCCAGCAGCTCCCTCCTAGCGGGTCAAGAGACCCAGTACTTC. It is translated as CASSSLLAGQETQYF.

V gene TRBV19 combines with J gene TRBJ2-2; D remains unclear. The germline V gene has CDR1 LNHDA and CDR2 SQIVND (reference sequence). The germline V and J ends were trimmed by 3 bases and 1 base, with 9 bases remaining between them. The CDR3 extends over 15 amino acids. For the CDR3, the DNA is TGTGCCAGTAGTATTAGGAGAGGGAACACCGGGGAGCTGTTTTTT. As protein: CASSIRRGNTGELFF. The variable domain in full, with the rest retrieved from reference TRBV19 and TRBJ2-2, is DGGITQSPKYLFRKEGQNVTLSCEQNLNHDAMYWYRQDPGQGLRLIYYSQIVNDFQKGDIAEGYSVSREKKESFPLTVTSAQKNPTAFYLCASSIRRGNTGELFFGEGSRLTVL.

CDR3: CASTGGYGYTF. The CDR3 DNA reads TGTGCCAGCACAGGAGGCTATGGCTACACCTTC. This chain joins TRBV28 and TRBJ1-2; D not resolved. CDR1 and CDR2 from the germline V gene are MDHEN and SYDVKM. Trimming stripped 7 bases from V and 4 bases from J, with 7 bases between. The CDR3 is made up of 11 amino acids.